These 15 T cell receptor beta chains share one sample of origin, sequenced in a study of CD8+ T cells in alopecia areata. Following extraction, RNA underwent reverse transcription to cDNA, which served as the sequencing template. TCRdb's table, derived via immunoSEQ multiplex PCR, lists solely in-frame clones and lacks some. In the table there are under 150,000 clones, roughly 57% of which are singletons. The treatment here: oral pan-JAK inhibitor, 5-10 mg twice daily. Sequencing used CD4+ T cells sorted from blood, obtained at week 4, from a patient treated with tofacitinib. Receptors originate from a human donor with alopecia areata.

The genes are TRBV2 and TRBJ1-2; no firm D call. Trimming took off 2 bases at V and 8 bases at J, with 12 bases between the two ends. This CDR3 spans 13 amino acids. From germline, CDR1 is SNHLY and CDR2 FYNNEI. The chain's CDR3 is CASSESHDSGYTF. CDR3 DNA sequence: TGTGCCAGCAGTGAATCCCACGACTCCGGCTACACCTTC.

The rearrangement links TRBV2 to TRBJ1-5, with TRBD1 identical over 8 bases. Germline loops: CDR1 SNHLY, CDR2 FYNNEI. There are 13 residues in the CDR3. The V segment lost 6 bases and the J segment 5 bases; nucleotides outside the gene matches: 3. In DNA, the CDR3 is TGTGCCAGCAGGGAGACAGGGGATCAGCCCCAGCATTTT. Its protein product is CASRETGDQPQHF.

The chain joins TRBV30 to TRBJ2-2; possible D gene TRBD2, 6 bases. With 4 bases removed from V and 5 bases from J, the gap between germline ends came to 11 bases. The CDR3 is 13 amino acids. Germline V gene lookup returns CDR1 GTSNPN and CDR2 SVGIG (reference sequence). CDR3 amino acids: CAWNKRVTGELFF. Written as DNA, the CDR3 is TGTGCCTGGAATAAGCGGGTTACCGGGGAGCTGTTTTTT.

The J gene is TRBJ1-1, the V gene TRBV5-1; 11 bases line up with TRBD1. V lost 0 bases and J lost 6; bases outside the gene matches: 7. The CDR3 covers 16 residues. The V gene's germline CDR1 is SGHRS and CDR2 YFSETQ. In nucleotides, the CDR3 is TGCGCCAGCAGCTTGGAGCCCGGGACAGGGGGAGCTGAAGCTTTCTTT. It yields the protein CASSLEPGTGGAEAFF.

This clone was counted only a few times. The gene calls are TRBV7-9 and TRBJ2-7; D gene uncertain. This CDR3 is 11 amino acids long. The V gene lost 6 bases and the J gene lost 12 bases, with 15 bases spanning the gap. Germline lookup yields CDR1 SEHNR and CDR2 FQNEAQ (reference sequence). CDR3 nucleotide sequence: TGTGCCAGCAGGGGTAGGAGTCATCCGTACTTC. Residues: CASRGRSHPYF. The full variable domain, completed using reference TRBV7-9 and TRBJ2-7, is DTGVSQNPRHKITKRGQNVTFRCDPISEHNRLYWYRQTLGQGPEFLTYFQNEAQLEKSRLLSDRFSAERPKGSFSTLEIQRTEQGDSAMYLCASRGRSHPYFGPGTRLTVT.

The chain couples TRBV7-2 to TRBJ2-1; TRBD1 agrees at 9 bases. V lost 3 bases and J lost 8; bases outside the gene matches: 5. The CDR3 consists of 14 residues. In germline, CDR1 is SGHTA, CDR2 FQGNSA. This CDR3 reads CASSLGTGLDEQFF. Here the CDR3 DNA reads TGTGCCAGCAGCTTGGGGACAGGGCTGGATGAGCAGTTCTTC.

The CDR3 bases are TGTGCCAGCAGCTTAACGCCGAGTAGTCATGAGACCCAGTACTTC. Its translation is CASSLTPSSHETQYF. This rearrangement joins TRBV7-3 to TRBJ2-5; D is undetermined. Between the trimmed V and J ends, which lost 0 bases and 5 bases, there was a span of 13 bases. The CDR3 loop spans 15 amino acids. CDR1 is SGHTA and CDR2 is FQGTGA in the germline V gene.

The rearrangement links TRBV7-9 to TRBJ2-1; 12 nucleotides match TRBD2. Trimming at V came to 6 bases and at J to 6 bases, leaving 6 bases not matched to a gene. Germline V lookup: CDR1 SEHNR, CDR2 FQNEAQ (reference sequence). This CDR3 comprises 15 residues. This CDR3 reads CASSPLAGGSNEQFF. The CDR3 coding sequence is TGTGCCAGCAGTCCACTAGCGGGAGGAAGCAATGAGCAGTTCTTC.

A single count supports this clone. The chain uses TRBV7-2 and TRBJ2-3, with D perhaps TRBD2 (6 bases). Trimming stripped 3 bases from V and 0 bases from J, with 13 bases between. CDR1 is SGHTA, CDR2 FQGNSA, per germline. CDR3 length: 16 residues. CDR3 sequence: CASSFGAGYSTDTQYF. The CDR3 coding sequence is TGTGCCAGCAGCTTTGGTGCGGGATATAGCACAGATACGCAGTATTTT.

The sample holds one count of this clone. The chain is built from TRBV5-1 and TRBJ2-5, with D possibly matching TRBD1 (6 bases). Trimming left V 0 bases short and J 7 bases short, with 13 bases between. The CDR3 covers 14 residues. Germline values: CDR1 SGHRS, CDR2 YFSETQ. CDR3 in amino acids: CASSLASEQGTQYF. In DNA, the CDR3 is TGCGCCAGCAGCTTGGCATCTGAACAGGGGACCCAGTACTTC.

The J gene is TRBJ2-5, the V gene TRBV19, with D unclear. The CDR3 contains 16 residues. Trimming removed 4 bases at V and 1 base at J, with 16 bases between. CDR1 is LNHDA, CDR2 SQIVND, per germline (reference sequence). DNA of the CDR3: TGTGCCAGTAGTACGGTTGGCAGGCTTTCCCAAGAGACCCAGTACTTC. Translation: CASSTVGRLSQETQYF.

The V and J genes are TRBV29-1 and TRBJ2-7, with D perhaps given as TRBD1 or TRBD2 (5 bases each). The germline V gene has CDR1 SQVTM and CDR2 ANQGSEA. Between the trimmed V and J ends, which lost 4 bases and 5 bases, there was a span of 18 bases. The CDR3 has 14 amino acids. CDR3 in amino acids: CSVAGTGRPNEQYF. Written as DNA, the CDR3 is TGCAGCGTTGCGGGGACGGGACGTCCTAACGAGCAGTACTTC.

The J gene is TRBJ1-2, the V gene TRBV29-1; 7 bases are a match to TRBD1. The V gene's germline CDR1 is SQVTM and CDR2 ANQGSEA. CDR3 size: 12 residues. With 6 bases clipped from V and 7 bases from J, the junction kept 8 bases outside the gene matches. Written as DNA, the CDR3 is TGCAGCGTCTTTGACAGGGTTGGTGGCTACACCTTC. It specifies CSVFDRVGGYTF.

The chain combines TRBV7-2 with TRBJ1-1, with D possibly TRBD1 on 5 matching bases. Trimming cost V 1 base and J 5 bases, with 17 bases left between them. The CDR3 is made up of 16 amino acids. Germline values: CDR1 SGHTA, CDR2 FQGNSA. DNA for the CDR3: TGTGCCAGCAGCTTAGACGGCCCGGGCGGGGGGACTGAAGCTTTCTTT. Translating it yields CASSLDGPGGGTEAFF.

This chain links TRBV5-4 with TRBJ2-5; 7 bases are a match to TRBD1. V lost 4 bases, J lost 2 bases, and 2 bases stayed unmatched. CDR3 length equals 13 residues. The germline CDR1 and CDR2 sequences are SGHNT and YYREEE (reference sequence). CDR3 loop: CASSRGQQETQYF. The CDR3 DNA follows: TGTGCCAGCAGCAGGGGACAGCAAGAGACCCAGTACTTC.